This T cell receptor (beta chain) appears in the sequencing data of a study of T-cell reconstitution after alpha-beta-depleted transplantation in children. This CDR3 has 16 amino acids. CDR1 SEHNR and CDR2 FQNEAQ come from the germline V gene (reference sequence). Trimming removed 5 bases from V and 1 base from J, with 17 bases in between. TCRbeta library preparation incorporated unique molecular identifiers. Each CDR3 protein gets one entry after TCRdb re-called the PCR reads with MiXCR. The sample records roughly 300,000 distinct CDR3 sequences, about a tenth being singletons. This clonotype was counted between two and nine times.

This sequence was found in a human donor who donated a stem cell graft to a child with acute lymphoblastic leukemia. The chain carries TRBV7-9 and TRBJ1-1, with D possibly TRBD1 on 5 matching bases. Source: PBMCs from the stem cell graft donor, taken from the stem cell graft. This CDR3 is CASSPWDGPQNTEAFF. CDR3 bases: TGTGCCAGCAGCCCCTGGGACGGACCTCAGAACACTGAAGCTTTCTTT.